A single sample gave rise to the 23 T cell receptor beta chains below, sequenced in a study of shared clonotypes between healthy human individuals. Sequenced by immunoSEQ multiplex PCR; TCRdb stores in-frame clones only, minus some. The data contain about 600,000 clones, roughly 97% of them seen just once; the ten biggest clones take up roughly 0.055%. Sequencing was done on a sample of naive CD4+ T cells sorted from blood. Subset given: CD45RA+ positively selected. These receptors originate from a woman aged 25-40 years in good health.

The V call is TRBV10-3, the J call TRBJ1-2; D is possibly TRBD1 (5 bases). Trimming left V 1 base short and J 0 bases short, with 6 bases between. The germline V gene has CDR1 ENHRY and CDR2 SYGVKD. This CDR3 comprises 14 residues. The CDR3 DNA reads as TGTGCCATCAGTGAGTTGACAGCTAACTATGGCTACACCTTC. Its translation: CAISELTANYGYTF.

This chain connects TRBV27 to TRBJ2-5; D is perhaps TRBD2 (6 bases). CDR3 length: 13 amino acids. V was trimmed by 4 bases and J by 5 bases, leaving 11 bases between them. Germline V gives CDR1 MNHEY, CDR2 SMNVEV (reference sequence). This CDR3 reads CASSSGDVETQYF. In DNA form, the CDR3 reads TGTGCCAGCAGTTCGGGGGACGTCGAGACCCAGTACTTC.

This rearrangement joins TRBV6-4 to TRBJ1-4; 10 nucleotides agree with TRBD1. After removal of 6 bases from V and 2 bases from J, the junction contained 3 bases not matched to a gene. Germline V gene lookup returns CDR1 MRHNA and CDR2 SNTAGT. The CDR3 spans 15 residues. This CDR3 is CASRRQGATNEKLFF. The DNA for the CDR3 is TGTGCCAGCAGGAGACAGGGGGCGACTAATGAAAAACTGTTTTTT.

J is TRBJ2-7 and V is TRBV11-1; TRBD2 aligns across 10 bases. Germline CDR1 is SGHAT and CDR2 is FQDESV (reference sequence). Unmatched junction bases numbered 8, after V lost 6 bases and J lost 3 bases. The CDR3 extends over 15 amino acids. CDR3 residues: CASSRTGTSVYEQYF. CDR3 DNA sequence: TGTGCCAGCAGTCGGACCGGGACTAGCGTCTACGAGCAGTACTTC.

The genes are TRBV5-1 and TRBJ2-3; D gene uncertain. Germline CDR1 SGHRS, CDR2 YFSETQ. The CDR3 spans 13 residues. V dropped 2 bases and J dropped 5 bases, with 9 bases sitting between them. This CDR3 reads CASSFRNGDTQYF. CDR3 nucleotides: TGCGCCAGCAGCTTCCGGAACGGAGATACGCAGTATTTT.

The rearrangement joins TRBV12-5 to TRBJ1-5, with D perhaps TRBD1 (5 bases). The CDR3 length is 16 residues. V lost 5 bases, J lost 0 bases, and 14 bases lay in between. Germline V lookup: CDR1 LGHNT, CDR2 FRNRAP. The CDR3 protein is CASGPPGTYSNQPQHF. The CDR3 nucleotides read TGTGCTAGTGGTCCGCCGGGGACCTATAGCAATCAGCCCCAGCATTTT.

The V and J genes are TRBV27 and TRBJ2-7; 7 positions agree with TRBD1. This CDR3 spans 14 amino acids. The germline CDR1 and CDR2 sequences are MNHEY and SMNVEV (reference sequence). The trim removed 6 bases at V and 2 bases at J, leaving 7 bases unmatched. The CDR3: CASRGRDSTYEQYF. The CDR3 nucleotides read TGTGCCAGCAGGGGAAGGGACAGCACCTACGAGCAGTACTTC.

CDR3 region: CASSEYLDLPGQAHNYGYTF. CDR3 sequence (DNA): TGTGCCAGCAGTGAATACCTCGATTTGCCGGGACAGGCTCATAACTATGGCTACACCTTC. The chain combines TRBV6-1 with TRBJ1-2, with 8 bases that match TRBD1. This CDR3 is 20 amino acids long. The V segment lost 2 bases and the J segment 1 base; nucleotides outside the gene matches: 18. The germline V gene has CDR1 MNHNS and CDR2 SASEGT.

The CDR3 DNA reads as TGTGCCATCAGTCCAAAAGCGGGTCAAGAGACCCAGTACTTC. Amino acid sequence: CAISPKAGQETQYF. The chain is built from TRBV10-3 and TRBJ2-5; D possibly corresponds to TRBD2 (6 bases). The CDR3 length is 14 residues. Deletions cut 5 bases from V and 2 bases from J, with 12 bases between. CDR1 is ENHRY, CDR2 SYGVKD, per germline.

This chain links TRBV6-1 with TRBJ1-2; 10 bases map to TRBD1. V was pared by 2 bases and J by 5 bases, with 5 bases of the junction left unmatched. The CDR3 extends over 15 amino acids. The germline V gene encodes CDR1 MNHNS and CDR2 SASEGT. The CDR3 reads CASSERTGGRYGYTF. In DNA form, the CDR3 reads TGTGCCAGCAGTGAACGGACAGGGGGTCGGTATGGCTACACCTTC.

The CDR3 nucleotides read TGTGCCAGCAGTCCCAGGACTAGCGGGAGCCGAGAGACCCAGTACTTC. This gives the protein CASSPRTSGSRETQYF. The chain is built from TRBV27 and TRBJ2-5; TRBD2 agrees at 13 bases. The V gene end was trimmed by 5 bases and the J gene end by 4 bases; junction bases not matched to a gene: 7. The CDR3 consists of 16 residues. Germline CDR1 MNHEY, CDR2 SMNVEV (reference sequence).

This sequence joins TRBV9 and TRBJ2-3, with D hard to call. Per the germline V gene, CDR1 is SGDLS and CDR2 is YYNGEE. Trimming stripped 4 bases from V and 0 bases from J, with 15 bases between. This CDR3 spans 16 amino acids. Here the CDR3 DNA reads TGTGCCAGCAGCCCTCGACTGTATGCTAGCACAGATACGCAGTATTTT. Translating it yields CASSPRLYASTDTQYF.

V gene TRBV5-1 combines with J gene TRBJ2-3, with a possible D match to TRBD2 (5 bases). The CDR3 is 16 residues long. From germline, CDR1 is SGHRS and CDR2 YFSETQ. V lost 4 bases and J 0 bases, leaving 15 bases between the germline ends. The CDR3 is CASSPRAATSTDTQYF. The DNA for the CDR3 is TGCGCCAGCAGCCCTAGAGCGGCGACTAGCACAGATACGCAGTATTTT. The variable domain in full, completed from reference TRBV5-1 and TRBJ2-3, reads KAGVTQTPRYLIKTRGQQVTLSCSPISGHRSVSWYQQTPGQGLQFLFEYFSETQRNKGNFPGRFSGRQFSNSRSEMNVSTLELGDSALYLCASSPRAATSTDTQYFGPGTRLTVL.

This rearrangement joins TRBV19 to TRBJ1-2; D not resolved. V was pared by 3 bases and J by 6 bases, with 17 bases between. Germline loops: CDR1 LNHDA, CDR2 SQIVND (reference sequence). The CDR3 has 15 amino acids. In DNA, the CDR3 is TGTGCCAGTAGTATCGTCTCGGCCGACGGGGATGGCTACACCTTC. This codes for CASSIVSADGDGYTF.

As regards this clone: The same CDR3 can be traced to other DNA sequences in this sample. For the CDR3, the DNA is TGCAGTGCTAGAGAGAAGTACGAGCAGTACTTC. Amino acid sequence: CSAREKYEQYF. This sequence joins TRBV20-1 and TRBJ2-7; D gene uncertain. The germline V gene has CDR1 DFQATT and CDR2 SNEGSKA (reference sequence). V was clipped by 0 bases and J by 4 bases, with 4 bases between them. The CDR3 extends over 11 amino acids.

The chain links TRBV28 to TRBJ2-7; 8 nucleotides agree with TRBD1. J lost 2 bases, V lost 2 bases, and 2 bases had no gene match. CDR3 size: 14 residues. Per the germline V gene, CDR1 is MDHEN and CDR2 is SYDVKM. CDR3 bases: TGTGCCAGCAGTTTAAGACAGGGGACCTACGAGCAGTACTTC. It is translated as CASSLRQGTYEQYF.

This chain joins TRBV18 and TRBJ1-4, with 7 bases fitting TRBD1. Per the germline V gene, CDR1 is KGHSH and CDR2 is LQKENI. The CDR3 runs 15 residues. V was pared by 5 bases and J by 0 bases, with 3 bases of the junction left unmatched. The CDR3 nucleotides are TGTGCCAGCTCATCGGGACAGCCAACTAATGAAAAACTGTTTTTT. It encodes CASSSGQPTNEKLFF.

In the case of this clone: This same CDR3 is encoded by further DNA sequences in the sample. This chain links TRBV2 with TRBJ2-3; 10 bases align to TRBD2. CDR3 length: 15 amino acids. The V gene end was trimmed by 4 bases and the J gene end by 1 base; junction bases not matched to a gene: 2. The germline gives CDR1 SNHLY, CDR2 FYNNEI. CDR3 nucleotide sequence: TGTGCCAGCAGTGCTGGACTAGCGGGCACAGATACGCAGTATTTT. Translation gives CASSAGLAGTDTQYF. Combining the CDR3 with reference TRBV2 and TRBJ2-3 gives the whole variable domain EPEVTQTPSHQVTQMGQEVILRCVPISNHLYFYWYRQILGQKVEFLVSFYNNEISEKSEIFDDQFSVERPDGSNFTLKIRSTKLEDSAMYFCASSAGLAGTDTQYFGPGTRLTVL.

The gene calls are TRBV7-9 and TRBJ2-1; D uncertain. The V end was cut by 4 bases, the J end by 5 bases, with 0 bases between. The CDR3 is 10 amino acids. Germline V gene lookup returns CDR1 SEHNR and CDR2 FQNEAQ (reference sequence). The CDR3 spells CASSYNEQFF. Here the CDR3 DNA reads TGTGCCAGCAGCTACAATGAGCAGTTCTTC.

In DNA, the CDR3 is TGTGCCAGCAGCCCACAGGGGGGACGTACCACCGGGGAGCTGTTTTTT. Its protein product is CASSPQGGRTTGELFF. The chain carries TRBV27 and TRBJ2-2, with 8 positions matching TRBD1. Trimming removed 6 bases from V and 4 bases from J; junction bases left unmatched: 10. CDR3 length: 16 amino acids. Germline CDR1 MNHEY, CDR2 SMNVEV (reference sequence).

The CDR3 bases are TGTGCCAGCAGCTTTTTATTGACAGGGGCAAACACCATATATTTT. This encodes CASSFLLTGANTIYF. This sequence joins TRBV7-8 and TRBJ1-3; the match to TRBD1 covers 8 bases. The germline CDR1 and CDR2 sequences are SGHVS and FQNEAQ. Trimming at V came to 3 bases and at J to 6 bases, leaving 7 bases not matched to a gene. The CDR3 has 15 amino acids.

This chain connects TRBV7-9 to TRBJ2-1, with TRBD2 matching 14 bases. The CDR3 loop spans 18 amino acids. After removal of 5 bases from V and 1 base from J, the junction contained 7 bases not matched to a gene. The germline CDR1 and CDR2 sequences are SEHNR and FQNEAQ (reference sequence). The CDR3 loop reads CASSRRGTSGSSYNEQFF. The DNA for the CDR3 is TGTGCCAGCAGCCGACGAGGGACTAGCGGGAGTTCCTACAATGAGCAGTTCTTC.

A single count supports this clone. The gene calls are TRBV15 and TRBJ2-3; 7 bases agree with TRBD1. Germline trimming cut 0 bases from V and 2 bases from J; bases unmatched to any gene: 5. This CDR3 contains 16 residues. The germline V gene has CDR1 LNHNV and CDR2 YYDKDF (reference sequence). As DNA, the CDR3 is TGTGCCACCAGCAGAGATAGACAGGGCACCACAGATACGCAGTATTTT. Amino acid sequence: CATSRDRQGTTDTQYF.